This T cell receptor beta chain was sequenced for a study of shared T cell receptors in the human thymus. This table comes from immunoSEQ multiplex PCR, and its TCRdb copy is limited to in-frame clones, with some not included. This sample has about 400,000 clones; about 95% occur once, and the top ten carry approximately 0.018%. CDR1 is SGHTA and CDR2 is FQGNSA in the germline V gene. V trimming: 2 bases; J trimming: 1 base; junction bases outside the gene matches: 8. This CDR3 is built from 16 residues. The V call is TRBV7-2, the J call TRBJ2-7; 7 positions agree with TRBD2. The TCR was taken from a human donor. The sequencing sample was made of thymocytes. The CDR3 region is CASSLRGREFSYEQYF. Here the CDR3 DNA reads TGTGCCAGCAGCTTAAGAGGGCGGGAGTTTTCCTACGAGCAGTACTTC.